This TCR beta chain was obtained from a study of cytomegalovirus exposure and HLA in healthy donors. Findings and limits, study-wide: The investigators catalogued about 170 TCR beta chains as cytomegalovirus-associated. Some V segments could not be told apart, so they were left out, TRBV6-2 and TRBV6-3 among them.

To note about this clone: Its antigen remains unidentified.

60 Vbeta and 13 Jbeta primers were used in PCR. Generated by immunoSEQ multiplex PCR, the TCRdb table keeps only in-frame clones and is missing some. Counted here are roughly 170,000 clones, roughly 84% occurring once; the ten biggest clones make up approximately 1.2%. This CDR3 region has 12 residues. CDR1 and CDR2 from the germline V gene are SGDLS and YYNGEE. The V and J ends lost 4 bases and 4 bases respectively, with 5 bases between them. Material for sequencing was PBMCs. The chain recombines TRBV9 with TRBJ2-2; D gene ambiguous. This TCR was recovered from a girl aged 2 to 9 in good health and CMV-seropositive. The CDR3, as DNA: TGTGCCAGCAGCCAAATCACCGGGGAGCTGTTTTTT. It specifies CASSQITGELFF.